Reported below is one TCR beta chain. Its specificity is not known. These data originate in a study of cytomegalovirus exposure and HLA in healthy donors. Regarding the study as a whole: Associated with HLA alleles at 0.05 false discovery rate in a later analysis were 16,951 TCR beta sequences. By a later analysis, the bulk of CMV-associated TCR beta chains appeared HLA-restricted.

Use of 60 Vbeta and 13 Jbeta primers characterized the PCR. TCRdb keeps only in-frame clones here, not all; method: immunoSEQ multiplex PCR. Of around 200,000 clones in the sample, more than 60% were seen once. Germline V CDR1 and CDR2: SGHDT, YYEEEE. The CDR3 runs 14 residues. V dropped 4 bases and J dropped 6 bases, with 17 bases sitting between them. The sample consisted of PBMCs. The TCR sequence derives from a female donor in good health and CMV-seronegative. J is TRBJ2-7 and V is TRBV5-6, with D tentatively TRBD2 (5 bases). The CDR3 reads CASSRVRRNSEQYF. The CDR3 coding sequence is TGTGCCAGCAGCCGTGTAAGGAGGAATTCCGAGCAGTACTTC.